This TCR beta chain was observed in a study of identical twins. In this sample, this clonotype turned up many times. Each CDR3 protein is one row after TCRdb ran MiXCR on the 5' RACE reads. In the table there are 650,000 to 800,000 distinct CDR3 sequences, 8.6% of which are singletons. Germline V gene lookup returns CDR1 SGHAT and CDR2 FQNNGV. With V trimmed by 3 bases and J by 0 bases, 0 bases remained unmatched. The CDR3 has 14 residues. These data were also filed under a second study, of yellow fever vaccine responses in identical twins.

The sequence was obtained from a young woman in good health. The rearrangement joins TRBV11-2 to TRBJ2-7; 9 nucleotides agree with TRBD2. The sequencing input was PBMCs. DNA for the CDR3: TGTGCCAGCAGCTTTAGCGGGAGCTCCTACGAGCAGTACTTC. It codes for CASSFSGSSYEQYF.